Below, 7 T cell receptor beta chains from the same sample are listed, as sequenced in a study of T cell responses to AZD1222 COVID-19 vaccine. Measured with immunoSEQ multiplex PCR; TCRdb has only the in-frame clones, and not every one. The sample lists 120,000 to 150,000 clones; approximately 89% were seen once. The input for sequencing was peripheral blood, taken 28 days after the second AZD1222 dose. The receptor set was obtained from an adult who received the AZD1222 COVID-19 vaccine.

This chain connects TRBV7-9 to TRBJ2-7; D gene ambiguous. Germline V CDR1 and CDR2: SEHNR, FQNEAQ (reference sequence). The CDR3 covers 14 residues. Trimming took off 3 bases at V and 7 bases at J, with 16 bases between the two ends. Written as DNA, the CDR3 is TGTGCCAGCAGCTTCGAACAGCTTTGGGGAGAGCAGTACTTC. Encoded protein: CASSFEQLWGEQYF.

The chain links TRBV28 to TRBJ1-2; D is unresolved. The CDR3 runs 14 residues. Germline V gene sequence: CDR1 MDHEN, CDR2 SYDVKM. With 7 bases removed from V and 6 bases from J, the gap between germline ends came to 18 bases. CDR3 DNA: TGTGCCAGCACCGATACGGTTTGGGCAAATGGCTACACCTTC. Translation gives CASTDTVWANGYTF.

J is TRBJ1-1 and V is TRBV6-2 or TRBV6-3; D perhaps matches TRBD1 (5 bases). This CDR3 has 15 residues. Germline V gives CDR1 MNHEY, CDR2 SVGEGT. V was clipped by 2 bases and J by 0 bases, with 10 bases between them. The CDR3 spells CASSYGAGLNTEAFF. In DNA, the CDR3 is TGTGCCAGCAGTTACGGCGCAGGGCTGAACACTGAAGCTTTCTTT.

The chain recombines TRBV24-1 with TRBJ1-2; D is uncertain. Germline values: CDR1 KGHDR, CDR2 SFDVKD. The CDR3 is 14 residues long. The ends were cut back, 1 base at V and 8 bases at J, with 13 bases in the middle. CDR3 bases: TGTGCCACCAGTGATTTCATGGGAGAACGAGGCTACACCTTC. It encodes CATSDFMGERGYTF.

This chain uses TRBV20-1 with TRBJ1-4, with a possible D match to TRBD1 (5 bases). Trimming removed 3 bases from V and 10 bases from J, with 15 bases in between. There are 13 residues in the CDR3. Looked up from germline, CDR1 is DFQATT and CDR2 is SNEGSKA (reference sequence). The CDR3 nucleotides are TGCAGTGCTAGTCAGACCGGGGGGGTAAAACTGTTTTTT. Translation gives CSASQTGGVKLFF.

The chain carries TRBV15 and TRBJ1-1; possible D gene TRBD1, 5 bases. This CDR3 is 13 amino acids long. CDR1 is LNHNV and CDR2 is YYDKDF in the germline V gene (reference sequence). With 10 bases removed from V and 3 bases from J, the gap between germline ends came to 15 bases. The CDR3 loop is CASQGGWDTEAFF. The CDR3 DNA sequence: TGTGCCAGTCAGGGTGGGTGGGACACTGAAGCTTTCTTT.

V is TRBV7-2 and J is TRBJ1-5, with 9 bases lining up with TRBD1. The CDR3 sequence is 15 residues long. V lost 5 bases to trimming and J lost 6 bases; unmatched junction nucleotides: 8. The germline gives CDR1 SGHTA, CDR2 FQGNSA. Here the CDR3 reads CASSESTGGSQPQHF. CDR3 in DNA: TGTGCCAGCAGCGAGTCCACAGGGGGCAGTCAGCCCCAGCATTTT.